Presented here are 21 T cell receptor beta chains from one specimen sequenced in a study of T cells in Graves' hyperthyroidism and ophthalmopathy. RNA transcripts provided the source from which TCR beta CDR3 regions were amplified. HTBI primers drove first-round RT-PCR of the TCR CDR3. TCRdb used MiXCR to reprocess the multiplex PCR reads, holding one entry per CDR3 protein. The table records around 620,000 distinct CDR3 sequences, around 42% of them present only once. Sequences were obtained from peripheral blood or thyroid tissue (not recorded which). These receptors were taken from an adult woman with Graves' disease, either hyperthyroidism or ophthalmopathy (not recorded which).

A note on this clonotype: A single base separates this from a much larger clone, so it may be a read error. The chain has TRBV20-1 and TRBJ1-5, with D perhaps matching TRBD1 (6 bases). The CDR3 has 16 amino acids. V lost 2 bases to trimming and J lost 6 bases, with 20 bases between them. Germline loops: CDR1 DFQATT, CDR2 SNEGSKA (reference sequence). The CDR3 loop is CSARPLPAVGGQPQHF. Here the CDR3 DNA reads TGCAGTGCTAGACCTTTACCTGCGGTAGGGGGTCAGCCCCAGCATTTT.

The rearrangement uses TRBV10-2 and TRBJ1-1; 9 bases are shared with TRBD1. CDR1 and CDR2 from the germline V gene are WSHSY and SAAADI. Trimming cost V 6 bases and J 5 bases; bases outside gene matches: 10. CDR3 length equals 15 residues. In DNA, the CDR3 is TGCGCCAGCAGGAGTGGTAGGACAGGGGAAACTGAAGCTTTCTTT. This codes for CASRSGRTGETEAFF.

The rearrangement uses TRBV20-1 and TRBJ1-6, with D maybe TRBD1 (5 bases). V lost 5 bases and J 3 bases, leaving 11 bases between the germline ends. Germline V gene lookup returns CDR1 DFQATT and CDR2 SNEGSKA (reference sequence). This CDR3 has 14 amino acids. The CDR3 region has the DNA TGCAGTGCTTCTAGAGGGGACTATAATTCACCCCTCCACTTT. It translates to CSASRGDYNSPLHF.

This clonotype was picked up many times. As DNA, the CDR3 is TGTGCCAGCAGCTTGCGGACGGGGGAAAGGATAGCGACCCAGTACTTC. Translation: CASSLRTGERIATQYF. This sequence joins TRBV13 and TRBJ2-5; D perhaps matches TRBD2 (6 bases). The germline gives CDR1 PRHDT, CDR2 FYEKMQ (reference sequence). Trimming cost V 3 bases and J 7 bases, with 21 bases left between them. The CDR3 spans 16 residues.

The sample holds many counts of this clonotype. The CDR3 sequence is CASSQAAQGLVEKLFF. The CDR3 region has the DNA TGCGCCAGCAGCCAAGCGGCCCAGGGCCTAGTCGAAAAACTGTTTTTT. This chain joins TRBV4-1 and TRBJ1-4; tentative D call: TRBD1 (5 bases). CDR3 length equals 16 residues. The germline gives CDR1 MGHRA, CDR2 YSYEKL. V was shortened by 1 base and J by 8 bases, with 17 bases between the two germline ends.

There are a few counts of this clonotype. A much larger clonotype is one base distant, so this may be a read error. The chain joins TRBV20-1 to TRBJ2-7, with D possibly matching TRBD1 (5 bases). CDR1 DFQATT and CDR2 SNEGSKA come from the germline V gene (reference sequence). V was trimmed by 4 bases and J by 3 bases, leaving 10 bases between them. The CDR3 runs to 12 residues. CDR3 sequence: CSANLGLYEQYF. In DNA form, the CDR3 reads TGCAGTGCTAACCTGGGGCTCTACGAGCAGTACTTC.

The chain couples TRBV11-2 to TRBJ2-5; no definite D call. The length of the CDR3 is 15 residues. V lost 1 base and J lost 4, with 13 bases in between. Germline lookup yields CDR1 SGHAT and CDR2 FQNNGV. The CDR3 protein is CASSLVGPGRETQYF. CDR3 nucleotide sequence: TGTGCCAGCAGCTTAGTTGGGCCGGGCCGAGAGACCCAGTACTTC. The full variable domain, with the rest looked up from reference TRBV11-2 and TRBJ2-5, is EAGVAQSPRYKIIEKRQSVAFWCNPISGHATLYWYQQILGQGPKLLIQFQNNGVVDDSQLPKDRFSAERLKGVDSTLKIQPAKLEDSAVYLCASSLVGPGRETQYFGPGTRLLVL.

The chain recombines TRBV20-1 with TRBJ2-7; no reliable D call. The V end lost 6 bases, the J end lost 3 bases, and 15 bases lay between the germline ends. The CDR3 runs to 13 residues. In germline, CDR1 is DFQATT, CDR2 SNEGSKA (reference sequence). The CDR3 protein is CSASPTGIYEQYF. CDR3 nucleotide sequence: TGCAGTGCGTCACCCACTGGCATCTACGAGCAGTACTTC.

This clonotype was seen many times. The chain recombines TRBV9 with TRBJ1-4; 9 bases align to TRBD1. J gave up 7 bases and V 4 bases, and 8 bases lay outside the gene matches. Germline CDR1 reads SGDLS; CDR2 reads YYNGEE. The CDR3 length is 15 residues. For the CDR3, the DNA is TGTGCCAGCAGCCCCGGCGGACAGGGGAGTGAAAAACTGTTTTTT. It specifies CASSPGGQGSEKLFF.

The rearrangement joins TRBV7-2 to TRBJ1-6, with D tentatively TRBD1 (5 bases). Germline V gene lookup returns CDR1 SGHTA and CDR2 FQGNSA. The CDR3 totals 15 residues. V was shortened by 7 bases and J by 3 bases, with 13 bases between the two germline ends. The CDR3 here is CASTQTDNYNSPLHF. The CDR3 bases are TGTGCCAGCACCCAGACAGACAACTATAATTCACCCCTCCACTTT.

This clonotype showed up just a few times. The chain is built from TRBV18 and TRBJ2-5, with D hard to call. Trimming removed 0 bases at V and 4 bases at J, with 9 bases between. The CDR3 has 14 amino acids. In germline, CDR1 is KGHSH, CDR2 LQKENI. CDR3 loop: CASSPPFISETQYF. CDR3 DNA sequence: TGTGCCAGCTCACCACCTTTTATTTCAGAGACCCAGTACTTC.

This clonotype came up many times. The chain joins TRBV7-9 to TRBJ2-7; 15 bases line up with TRBD2. With V trimmed by 5 bases and J by 6 bases, 14 bases remained unmatched. This CDR3 is built from 18 residues. Looked up from germline, CDR1 is SEHNR and CDR2 is FQNEAQ (reference sequence). The CDR3 region is CASSPQWTSGREGVEQYF. CDR3 nucleotides: TGTGCCAGCAGCCCCCAATGGACTAGCGGGAGGGAAGGGGTCGAGCAGTACTTC.

The J gene is TRBJ2-7, the V gene TRBV5-4, with 10 nucleotides matching TRBD2. V lost 2 bases and J lost 7; bases outside the gene matches: 6. The CDR3 has 14 amino acids. Germline loops: CDR1 SGHNT, CDR2 YYREEE (reference sequence). In DNA, the CDR3 is TGTGCCAGCAGCTTCTTAGCGGGAGGTAAAGAGCAGTACTTC. Its protein is CASSFLAGGKEQYF.

The table lists this clonotype with many counts. The rearrangement uses TRBV4-2 and TRBJ2-5; D is undetermined. CDR1 is LGHNA and CDR2 is YNFKEQ in the germline V gene. V gave up 0 bases and J gave up 5 bases, with 13 bases separating them. The CDR3 extends over 15 amino acids. The CDR3 coding sequence is TGTGCCAGCAGCCAAGAGGAATTCCGTGGGGAGACCCAGTACTTC. It codes for CASSQEEFRGETQYF.

The chain recombines TRBV7-6 with TRBJ2-7; possible D gene TRBD2, 6 bases. Germline V CDR1 and CDR2: SGHVS, FNYEAQ. The CDR3 runs to 16 residues. V shed 5 bases and J shed 3 bases, with 20 bases lying between them. The chain's CDR3 is CASSQESTGRLYEQYF. The CDR3 nucleotides read TGTGCCAGCAGCCAAGAAAGTACCGGGAGACTCTACGAGCAGTACTTC.

The J gene is TRBJ1-2, the V gene TRBV7-8; possibly TRBD1 for D (6 bases). V shed 1 base and J shed 8 bases, with 11 bases lying between them. Per germline, CDR1 SGHVS and CDR2 FQNEAQ. This CDR3 has 13 residues. CDR3 in amino acids: CASSLGGGVGYTF. Here the CDR3 DNA reads TGTGCCAGCAGCTTAGGTGGGGGCGTGGGCTACACCTTC.

This clonotype has at least ten counts. The CDR3 loop reads CASSVGLRPSGTYEQYF. The CDR3, as DNA: TGTGCCAGCAGCGTAGGACTCAGGCCTAGCGGGACCTACGAGCAGTACTTC. This chain connects TRBV9 to TRBJ2-7, with 9 nucleotides matching TRBD2. Per the germline V gene, CDR1 is SGDLS and CDR2 is YYNGEE. The CDR3 loop spans 17 amino acids. V trimming: 0 bases; J trimming: 2 bases; junction bases outside the gene matches: 9. Full variable domain (missing parts from reference TRBV9 and TRBJ2-7): DSGVTQTPKHLITATGQRVTLRCSPRSGDLSVYWYQQSLDQGLQFLIQYYNGEERAKGNILERFSAQQFPDLHSELNLSSLELGDSALYFCASSVGLRPSGTYEQYFGPGTRLTVT.

This clonotype occurred many times. V is TRBV12-3 or TRBV12-4 and J is TRBJ1-2, with D hard to call. The CDR3 spans 15 residues. V dropped 1 base and J dropped 7 bases, with 16 bases sitting between them. CDR3 in DNA: TGTGCCAGCAGTTTAGGGAGGGCCGTGAATAGTGGCTACACCTTC. It yields the protein CASSLGRAVNSGYTF.

The V call is TRBV2, the J call TRBJ1-1, with unresolved D. The CDR3 runs 12 residues. The germline V and J ends were trimmed by 2 bases and 8 bases, with 9 bases remaining between them. Germline V gene lookup returns CDR1 SNHLY and CDR2 FYNNEI. For the CDR3, the DNA is TGTGCCAGCAGTGAAATGGGAATAGAAGCTTTCTTT. It is translated as CASSEMGIEAFF.

V usage is TRBV20-1 and J usage is TRBJ2-7; 10 bases agree with TRBD2. Germline assignment: CDR1 DFQATT and CDR2 SNEGSKA (reference sequence). The CDR3 extends over 16 amino acids. The V and J ends lost 1 base and 3 bases, in that order; junction bases with no gene match: 9. CDR3 in amino acids: CSARGVSGRAVYEQYF. Here the CDR3 DNA reads TGCAGTGCTAGAGGGGTGAGCGGGAGGGCAGTCTACGAGCAGTACTTC.

This clonotype was counted at least ten times. One end of the junction fails to match germline, which may point to a read error. V gene TRBV2 combines with J gene TRBJ1-3; D uncertain. The CDR3 sequence is 12 residues long. From germline, CDR1 is SNHLY and CDR2 FYNNEI. Here the CDR3 DNA reads TGTGCCAGCAGCGGCCTTGGAGACACCATATATTTT. It translates to CASSGLGDTIYF. Based on the CDR3 plus reference TRBV2 and TRBJ1-3, the full variable domain is EPEVTQTPSHQVTQMGQEVILRCVPISNHLYFYWYRQILGQKVEFLVSFYNNEISEKSEIFDDQFSVERPDGSNFTLKIRSTKLEDSAMYFCASSGLGDTIYFGEGSWLTVV.